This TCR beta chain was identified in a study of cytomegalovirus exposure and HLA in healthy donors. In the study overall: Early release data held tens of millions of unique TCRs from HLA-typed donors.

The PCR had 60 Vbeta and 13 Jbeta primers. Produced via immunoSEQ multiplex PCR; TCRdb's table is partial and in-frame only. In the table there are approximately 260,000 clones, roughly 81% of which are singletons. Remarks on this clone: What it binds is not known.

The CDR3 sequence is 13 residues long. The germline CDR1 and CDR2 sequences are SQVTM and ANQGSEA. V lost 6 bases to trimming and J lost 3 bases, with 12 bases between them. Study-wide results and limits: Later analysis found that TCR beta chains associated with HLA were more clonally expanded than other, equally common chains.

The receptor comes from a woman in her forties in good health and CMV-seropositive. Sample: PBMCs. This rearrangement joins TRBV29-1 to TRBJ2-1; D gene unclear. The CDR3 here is CSVSPSGYNEQFF. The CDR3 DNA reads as TGCAGCGTGTCCCCCTCCGGCTACAATGAGCAGTTCTTC.